The 25 T cell receptor beta chains listed next were all sequenced from one sample in a study of shared clonotypes between healthy human individuals. Sequencing was performed with immunoSEQ multiplex PCR; in TCRdb, only in-frame clones are kept and a portion is missing. This table holds around 2.1 million clones, approximately 94% found once. Sequenced: naive CD4+ T cells sorted from blood. The subset was: CD45RA+ positively selected. These receptors were obtained from a man aged 18-30 years in good health.

The chain links TRBV10-3 to TRBJ1-5; D gene unclear. There are 12 residues in the CDR3. Germline V gives CDR1 ENHRY, CDR2 SYGVKD. V shed 10 bases and J shed 2 bases, with 9 bases lying between them. For the CDR3, the DNA is TGTGCCACCCAGCAAGGCAATCAGCCCCAGCATTTT. Its protein product is CATQQGNQPQHF.

The chain has TRBV29-1 and TRBJ1-3; maybe TRBD1 (5 bases). CDR3 length equals 14 residues. V lost 4 bases to trimming and J lost 0 bases, with 10 bases between them. From germline, CDR1 is SQVTM and CDR2 ANQGSEA. In DNA form, the CDR3 reads TGCAGCGTTGCCGGGGGAACCTCTGGAAACACCATATATTTT. Amino acids: CSVAGGTSGNTIYF.

This chain connects TRBV11-3 to TRBJ2-1, with 11 nucleotides matching TRBD2. This CDR3 is built from 19 residues. Germline CDR1 and CDR2: SGHNT and YENEEA. Losses at the gene ends were 5 bases for V and 0 bases for J; bases not matched to a gene: 12. CDR3 nucleotides: TGTGCCAGCAGCCGGACTAGCGGGTCTAGTAGGGGCTCCTACAATGAGCAGTTCTTC. Amino acid sequence: CASSRTSGSSRGSYNEQFF.

The J gene is TRBJ2-1, the V gene TRBV18, with a possible D match to TRBD1 (6 bases). The germline gives CDR1 KGHSH, CDR2 LQKENI. Deletions cut 4 bases from V and 9 bases from J, with 10 bases between. The CDR3 loop spans 12 amino acids. The CDR3 DNA reads TGTGCCAGCTCACAGGGGGTCGGTGAGCAGTTCTTC. Encoded protein: CASSQGVGEQFF. Full variable domain (remainder filled in from reference TRBV18 and TRBJ2-1): NAGVMQNPRHLVRRRGQEARLRCSPMKGHSHVYWYRQLPEEGLKFMVYLQKENIIDESGMPKERFSAEFPKEGPSILRIQQVVRGDSAAYFCASSQGVGEQFFGPGTRLTVL.

V gene TRBV18 combines with J gene TRBJ1-4; D possibly corresponds to TRBD1 (5 bases). Germline values: CDR1 KGHSH, CDR2 LQKENI. Trimming left V 1 base short and J 5 bases short, with 11 bases between. The CDR3 sequence is 15 residues long. As DNA, the CDR3 is TGTGCCAGCTCACCACTGGGGGTCGCGAATGAAAAACTGTTTTTT. Translation: CASSPLGVANEKLFF.

V usage is TRBV29-1 and J usage is TRBJ1-3; TRBD1 might be the D (5 bases). The germline V gene encodes CDR1 SQVTM and CDR2 ANQGSEA. V lost 4 bases and J 6 bases, leaving 13 bases between the germline ends. CDR3 length equals 13 residues. CDR3 in DNA: TGCAGCGTTGGATCAGGGACTCAAAACACCATATATTTT. Translation gives CSVGSGTQNTIYF.

The rearrangement joins TRBV7-6 to TRBJ2-5; D is tentatively TRBD1 or TRBD2 (7 bases each). The CDR3 has 15 amino acids. The V and J ends lost 1 base and 2 bases respectively, with 11 bases between them. Per the germline V gene, CDR1 is SGHVS and CDR2 is FNYEAQ. CDR3 region: CASSLGQGLQETQYF. CDR3 bases: TGTGCCAGCAGCTTAGGACAGGGACTACAAGAGACCCAGTACTTC.

Comments on this clone: The same CDR3 is also encoded by other DNA sequences in this sample. The rearrangement uses TRBV10-3 and TRBJ2-5; D remains unclear. V dropped 0 bases and J dropped 5 bases, with 7 bases sitting between them. The V gene's germline CDR1 is ENHRY and CDR2 SYGVKD. The CDR3 is made up of 13 amino acids. The CDR3 sequence: CAISESSVETQYF. CDR3 DNA sequence: TGTGCCATCAGTGAGTCGAGTGTGGAGACCCAGTACTTC.

The chain recombines TRBV6-1 with TRBJ1-1, with a weak D call TRBD1 (6 bases). V gave up 2 bases and J gave up 3 bases, with 10 bases separating them. The CDR3 consists of 14 residues. Germline-derived CDR1 and CDR2 are MNHNS and SASEGT. In DNA, the CDR3 is TGTGCCAGCAGTGAAAGGGGGAGGCACACTGAAGCTTTCTTT. This gives the protein CASSERGRHTEAFF.

The chain employs TRBV28 and TRBJ1-5; the match to TRBD1 covers 7 bases. Germline assignment: CDR1 MDHEN and CDR2 SYDVKM. The CDR3 totals 16 residues. With 1 base clipped from V and 3 bases from J, the junction kept 6 bases outside the gene matches. CDR3 in amino acids: CASSLSQGGFNQPQHF. The CDR3 nucleotides read TGTGCCAGCAGTTTATCCCAGGGGGGGTTCAATCAGCCCCAGCATTTT.

The V gene is TRBV10-3, the J gene TRBJ1-2; 7 nucleotides align to TRBD1. Trimming at V came to 5 bases and at J to 6 bases, leaving 6 bases not matched to a gene. Germline values: CDR1 ENHRY, CDR2 SYGVKD. The CDR3 length is 13 residues. This chain's CDR3 is CAISLGQEHGYTF. In DNA form, the CDR3 reads TGTGCCATCAGTCTAGGACAGGAACATGGCTACACCTTC.

The V gene is TRBV29-1, the J gene TRBJ1-1; tentatively, D is TRBD1 (5 bases). V was clipped by 6 bases and J by 0 bases, with 14 bases between them. The CDR3 contains 14 residues. The germline gives CDR1 SQVTM, CDR2 ANQGSEA. CDR3 DNA: TGCAGCGTCCGGAGGCAGGGTGTGAACACTGAAGCTTTCTTT. Protein: CSVRRQGVNTEAFF.

The chain is built from TRBV5-5 and TRBJ1-1, with D possibly TRBD1 on 5 matching bases. In germline, CDR1 is SGHKS, CDR2 YYEKEE (reference sequence). The CDR3 has 14 residues. V was trimmed by 5 bases and J by 4 bases, leaving 15 bases between them. The CDR3 coding sequence is TGTGCCAGCAGAACACCAGGGAGGTCCACTGAAGCTTTCTTT. Translated: CASRTPGRSTEAFF.

The CDR3 reads CASSPYGTEYGYTF. CDR3 nucleotides: TGTGCCAGCAGCCCCTATGGGACAGAGTATGGCTACACCTTC. The chain recombines TRBV6-1 with TRBJ1-2, with 7 bases lining up with TRBD1. V lost 6 bases, J lost 5 bases, and 9 bases stayed unmatched. Looked up from germline, CDR1 is MNHNS and CDR2 is SASEGT. The CDR3 runs 14 residues.

The chain employs TRBV11-2 and TRBJ2-7, with 7 bases aligning to TRBD1. Germline V gene sequence: CDR1 SGHAT, CDR2 FQNNGV. The CDR3 covers 13 residues. V lost 4 bases and J lost 3; bases outside the gene matches: 3. This chain's CDR3 is CASSSGQNYEQYF. The CDR3 coding sequence is TGTGCCAGCAGCTCGGGACAGAACTACGAGCAGTACTTC.

The chain joins TRBV19 to TRBJ1-5; no reliable D call. This CDR3 is built from 13 residues. CDR1 is LNHDA, CDR2 SQIVND, per germline (reference sequence). Trimming removed 9 bases at V and 7 bases at J, with 16 bases between. The CDR3 DNA follows: TGTGCCAGCAGGTTCTCTTTGGGCCAGCCCCAGCATTTT. Its protein is CASRFSLGQPQHF.

V usage is TRBV10-3 and J usage is TRBJ1-1; 9 positions match TRBD1. The CDR3 totals 13 residues. The germline V gene encodes CDR1 ENHRY and CDR2 SYGVKD. V lost 6 bases and J lost 6; bases outside the gene matches: 5. Here the CDR3 reads CAISPTGGSEAFF. DNA for the CDR3: TGTGCCATCAGCCCGACAGGGGGGTCTGAAGCTTTCTTT.

The genes are TRBV9 and TRBJ1-2, with 9 bases aligning to TRBD1. V lost 3 bases to trimming and J lost 3 bases; unmatched junction nucleotides: 6. Germline CDR1 and CDR2: SGDLS and YYNGEE. The CDR3 has 15 residues. The CDR3 is CASSARTGVDYGYTF. CDR3 nucleotide sequence: TGTGCCAGCAGCGCCCGGACAGGGGTTGACTATGGCTACACCTTC.

This sequence joins TRBV29-1 and TRBJ2-1; 7 bases agree with TRBD1. V shed 1 base, J shed 2 bases, and the junction held 2 bases outside the gene matches. Germline loops: CDR1 SQVTM, CDR2 ANQGSEA. CDR3 size: 14 residues. CDR3 amino acids: CSVEVGTAYNEQFF. In DNA, the CDR3 is TGCAGCGTTGAAGTTGGGACAGCCTACAATGAGCAGTTCTTC.

The rearrangement uses TRBV9 and TRBJ1-5; D is undetermined. V lost 0 bases and J lost 3, with 10 bases in between. Looked up from germline, CDR1 is SGDLS and CDR2 is YYNGEE. The CDR3 is 15 amino acids. This CDR3 is CASSVGITDNQPQHF. CDR3 in DNA: TGTGCCAGCAGCGTAGGAATCACGGACAATCAGCCCCAGCATTTT.

This clone came up once. This chain connects TRBV15 to TRBJ1-2; D might be TRBD1 (5 bases). CDR1 is LNHNV and CDR2 is YYDKDF in the germline V gene (reference sequence). The CDR3 runs 17 residues. The germline V and J ends were trimmed by 1 base and 2 bases, with 17 bases remaining between them. CDR3 in DNA: TGTGCCACCAGCAGAGGGACCCTGGGGGGTGAGAACTATGGCTACACCTTC. Translation: CATSRGTLGGENYGYTF.

This sequence joins TRBV25-1 and TRBJ2-3; TRBD2 aligns across 11 bases. Germline V CDR1 and CDR2: MGHDK, SYGVNS. The length of the CDR3 is 16 residues. The trim removed 0 bases at V and 4 bases at J, leaving 3 bases unmatched. The CDR3 nucleotides are TGTGCCAGCAGTGAATATAGCGGGGGGGCGGCAGATACGCAGTATTTT. Its translation: CASSEYSGGAADTQYF.

J is TRBJ1-5 and V is TRBV10-3; TRBD1 is a possible D gene (5 bases). V lost 10 bases and J lost 0, with 16 bases in between. CDR1 is ENHRY, CDR2 SYGVKD, per germline. CDR3 length: 15 residues. The CDR3, as DNA: TGTGCCACACGAAGGTGGGGGGATAGCAATCAGCCCCAGCATTTT. Residues: CATRRWGDSNQPQHF.

J is TRBJ2-7 and V is TRBV5-1; D is unclear. The CDR3 has 14 residues. The germline V gene has CDR1 SGHRS and CDR2 YFSETQ. The V end lost 0 bases, the J end lost 3 bases, and 10 bases lay between the germline ends. In DNA form, the CDR3 reads TGCGCCAGCAGCTTGGGAAACGGATTCTACGAGCAGTACTTC. Protein product: CASSLGNGFYEQYF.

This chain uses TRBV10-3 with TRBJ1-1; TRBD1 agrees at 9 bases. J gave up 8 bases and V 7 bases, and 2 bases lay outside the gene matches. Per germline, CDR1 ENHRY and CDR2 SYGVKD. CDR3 length: 11 residues. CDR3 loop: CAINGQGEAFF. The CDR3 bases are TGTGCCATCAATGGACAGGGGGAAGCTTTCTTT.